The clone carrying this TCR beta chain has ten or more counts. Its specificity is unknown. The CDR3 consists of 16 residues. In germline, CDR1 is LGHNA, CDR2 YNFKEQ. With 1 base clipped from V and 2 bases from J, the junction kept 6 bases outside the gene matches. These data belong to a study of T cells after yellow fever vaccination. Findings and caveats of the study: It was a weaker secondary response, yet one that peaked faster, at day 5 versus 15. Clonotypes appearing in both CD4 and CD8 compartments existed, and their share was small. Repertoires obtained by FACS sorting could include abundant clonotypes that entered as contaminants from the bulk population.

TCRdb ran MiXCR on the 5' RACE reads and lists one entry per CDR3 protein. Of 60,000 to 95,000 distinct CDR3 sequences listed, roughly 7% are singletons. The starting material was CD8+ T cells sorted from PBMCs, obtained 10 days after the first yellow fever vaccination. The rearrangement links TRBV4-2 to TRBJ2-3; 7 bases line up with TRBD2. The receptor's source is a man between 18 and 29 years old who received the YFV17D yellow fever vaccine. The DNA of the CDR3 is TGTGCCAGCAGCCAAGGAACCGGGACTAACACAGATACGCAGTATTTT. Its translation is CASSQGTGTNTDTQYF.